A selection of T cell receptor beta chains follows, all from one sample in a study of blood T cell repertoires in COVID-19. Some clones are missing from TCRdb's copy, which holds only in-frame ones; the method was immunoSEQ multiplex PCR. The profile shows about 210,000 clones, approximately 88% of them singletons. Sequenced: PBMCs or T cells enriched from blood (not recorded which). These receptors all come from a woman aged 35 to 49 with acute COVID-19. CDR3s include the opening cysteine and the closing phenylalanine or tryptophan. Fields, in order: D gene, clone size, J gene, V gene, CDR3 protein, CDR3 DNA. D genes are given only for firm matches. Clone sizes are given selectively: once, few, many, or a class where the clone is expanded.

NA NA TRBJ1-1 TRBV4-2 CASSQTGISGEAFF TGTGCCAGCAGCCAAACAGGGATCAGTGGTGAAGCTTTCTTT
TRBD1 NA TRBJ1-4 TRBV5-1 CASSLGDRDNEKLFF TGCGCCAGCAGCTTGGGGGACAGGGACAATGAAAAACTGTTTTTT
NA once TRBJ1-1 TRBV2 CASIKRGEAFF TGTGCCAGCATTAAACGGGGTGAAGCTTTCTTT
NA NA TRBJ2-1 TRBV7-9 CASSHDRAYNEQFF TGTGCCAGCAGTCACGACCGGGCCTACAATGAGCAGTTCTTC
NA NA TRBJ2-1 TRBV2 CASRAGGLYNEQFF TGTGCCAGCAGGGCCGGGGGGCTGTACAATGAGCAGTTCTTC
TRBD2 NA TRBJ2-1 TRBV3-1/TRBV3-2 CASSRLAGRDEQFF TGTGCCAGCAGCCGACTAGCGGGGAGAGATGAGCAGTTCTTC
NA few TRBJ2-5 TRBV12-5 CASANQETQYF TGTGCTAGTGCCAACCAAGAGACCCAGTACTTC
TRBD1 NA TRBJ1-1 TRBV27 CASNGQGATEAFF TGTGCCAGCAACGGACAGGGTGCGACTGAAGCTTTCTTT
NA NA TRBJ2-7 TRBV27 CASIREGEQYF TGTGCCAGCATCAGGGAAGGCGAGCAGTACTTC
TRBD2 NA TRBJ2-3 TRBV10-3 CAAGDSTDTQYF TGTGCCGCGGGGGATAGCACAGATACGCAGTATTTT
TRBD1 NA TRBJ1-1 TRBV5-1 CASTTGGEAFF TGCGCCAGCACGACAGGGGGTGAAGCTTTCTTT
NA NA TRBJ1-5 TRBV14 CASSQDVWQPYSNQPQHF TGTGCCAGCAGCCAAGATGTTTGGCAACCGTATAGCAATCAGCCCCAGCATTTT
NA NA TRBJ2-7 TRBV3-1/TRBV3-2 CASSRHFGSEQYF TGTGCCAGCAGCCGACACTTTGGGTCCGAGCAGTACTTC
NA NA TRBJ2-3 TRBV21-1 CASSHGHRGLETDTQYF TGTGCCAGCAGTCACGGGCACAGGGGGCTGGAGACAGATACGCAGTATTTT
TRBD1 NA TRBJ2-4 TRBV6-5 CASSGQGLAKNIQYF TGTGCCAGCAGCGGACAGGGGTTAGCCAAAAACATTCAGTACTTC
NA NA TRBJ2-5 TRBV24-1 CATGGSEETQYF TGTGCCACCGGGGGGAGTGAGGAGACCCAGTACTTC
TRBD1 once TRBJ1-5 TRBV19 CASLSMGQGGTQPQHF TGTGCCAGTTTATCGATGGGGCAGGGGGGCACTCAGCCCCAGCATTTT
TRBD2 NA TRBJ2-1 TRBV7-6 CASSRGLAGGRGEQFF TGTGCCAGCAGCCGGGGACTAGCGGGAGGAAGGGGTGAGCAGTTCTTC
TRBD2 NA TRBJ2-7 TRBV2 CASSELGSRASSSGGSSYEQYF TGTGCCAGCAGTGAATTAGGGAGTAGAGCCTCATCTAGCGGGGGTAGCTCCTACGAGCAGTACTTC
NA once TRBJ1-5 TRBV24-1 CATSDRSGANQPQHF TGTGCCACCAGTGATCGATCAGGGGCTAATCAGCCCCAGCATTTT
NA NA TRBJ2-2 TRBV12-5 CASAPGTGELFF TGTGCTAGTGCCCCAGGCACCGGGGAGCTGTTTTTT
NA NA TRBJ1-2 TRBV28 CASSQFVYGYTF TGTGCCAGCAGCCAATTTGTCTATGGCTACACCTTC
NA NA TRBJ1-6 TRBV11-3 CASRSGALNSPLHF TGTGCCAGCAGGTCAGGGGCGCTTAATTCACCCCTCCACTTT
NA NA TRBJ1-1 TRBV7-6 CASSLARRGGRGNTEAFF TGTGCCAGCAGCTTAGCTCGAAGGGGAGGAAGGGGAAACACTGAAGCTTTCTTT
NA NA TRBJ1-1 TRBV2 CASSLREGTEAFF TGTGCCAGCAGTCTCCGGGAGGGGACTGAAGCTTTCTTT
NA NA TRBJ1-1 TRBV5-5 CASSLGRQVRNTEAFF TGTGCCAGCAGCTTGGGCCGACAGGTCCGGAACACTGAAGCTTTCTTT
NA NA TRBJ1-2 TRBV7-2 CASSWEGTKGGYTF TGTGCCAGCAGCTGGGAGGGGACAAAGGGCGGCTACACCTTC
TRBD2 NA TRBJ2-1 TRBV2 CASKDGLARVEQFF TGTGCCAGCAAGGACGGACTAGCTCGGGTTGAGCAGTTCTTC
TRBD2 NA TRBJ2-2 TRBV4-3 CASSPQGLGVGELFF TGCGCCAGCAGCCCACAAGGACTAGGGGTCGGGGAGCTGTTTTTT
NA NA TRBJ2-5 TRBV10-2 CASSEIGILTDYQETQYF TGCGCCAGCAGTGAGATAGGTATTCTGACGGACTACCAAGAGACCCAGTACTTC
NA NA TRBJ1-5 TRBV30 CAWSAPAGKDQPQHF TGTGCCTGGAGTGCCCCGGCAGGAAAAGATCAGCCCCAGCATTTT
NA NA TRBJ1-2 TRBV27 CASSTGPGGGYTF TGTGCCAGCAGTACCGGGCCCGGAGGTGGCTACACCTTC
NA NA TRBJ2-1 TRBV2 CASSVTGTPFF TGTGCCAGCAGTGTTACCGGGACTCCGTTCTTC
TRBD1 NA TRBJ1-5 TRBV10-3 CAISETQGNQPQHF TGTGCCATCAGTGAGACACAGGGGAATCAGCCCCAGCATTTT
NA NA TRBJ2-3 TRBV29-1 CSVSSTDTQYF TGCAGCGTTTCTAGCACAGATACGCAGTATTTT
NA NA TRBJ1-1 TRBV30 CAWGLSDIRAFF TGTGCCTGGGGGTTATCAGACATACGGGCTTTCTTT
NA NA TRBJ2-7 TRBV5-1 CASSRDRAYEQYF TGCGCCAGCAGCCGCGACCGGGCCTACGAGCAGTACTTC
NA NA TRBJ1-1 TRBV6-5 CASTKRRQVNTEAFF TGTGCCAGCACCAAAAGGAGACAGGTGAACACTGAAGCTTTCTTT
TRBD1 few TRBJ1-2 TRBV5-6 CASSLEGANDYGYTF TGTGCCAGCAGCTTGGAGGGGGCGAATGACTATGGCTACACCTTC
TRBD2 NA TRBJ2-2 TRBV2 CASSGGAGEGTGELFF TGTGCCAGCAGTGGAGGCGCCGGGGAGGGCACCGGGGAGCTGTTTTTT
NA NA TRBJ2-5 TRBV30 CAWSVYRAKTQYF TGTGCCTGGAGTGTATACAGGGCGAAGACCCAGTACTTC